Shown below are 26 T cell receptor beta chains from a single sample sequenced in a study of cytotoxic CD8 clonotypes in ibrutinib-treated CLL. Method: immunoSEQ multiplex PCR; TCRdb's copy keeps in-frame clones and lacks some. Of approximately 140,000 clones in the sample, around 77% were seen once. The sequences come from PBMCs, collected after 12 months of ibrutinib treatment. The source is a human donor with chronic lymphocytic leukemia.

This clone was seen a handful of times. The chain recombines TRBV25-1 with TRBJ1-1; no definite D call. The V end lost 3 bases, the J end lost 4 bases, and 15 bases lay between the germline ends. The germline V gene has CDR1 MGHDK and CDR2 SYGVNS. This CDR3 spans 15 amino acids. CDR3 amino acids: CASSDRLLGSTEAFF. The CDR3, as DNA: TGTGCCAGCAGTGACCGTCTCCTAGGGTCCACTGAAGCTTTCTTT.

The rearrangement links TRBV11-1 to TRBJ2-7; 13 bases are shared with TRBD2. This CDR3 has 18 residues. Germline trimming cut 5 bases from V and 0 bases from J; bases unmatched to any gene: 10. CDR1 is SGHAT, CDR2 FQDESV, per germline (reference sequence). Here the CDR3 reads CASSEFPGLAGSSYEQYF. In nucleotides, the CDR3 is TGTGCCAGCAGCGAATTCCCGGGACTAGCGGGGAGCTCCTACGAGCAGTACTTC.

The CDR3 is CASSFGGSSYEQYF. CDR3 in DNA: TGTGCCAGCAGCTTCGGCGGGAGCTCCTACGAGCAGTACTTC. This rearrangement joins TRBV7-2 to TRBJ2-7; 7 bases align to TRBD2. Germline V gene lookup returns CDR1 SGHTA and CDR2 FQGNSA. The J segment lost 0 bases and the V segment lost 3 bases, leaving 2 bases of the junction unmatched. The CDR3 covers 14 residues.

CDR3 bases: TGTGCCAGCAGTTCCACCTGGGCGGTAGCGGGAGAGATTGAGCAGTTCTTC. Translated, it gives CASSSTWAVAGEIEQFF. The chain couples TRBV28 to TRBJ2-1, with TRBD2 matching 9 bases. CDR3 length: 17 amino acids. Germline values: CDR1 MDHEN, CDR2 SYDVKM. V lost 4 bases and J lost 9; bases outside the gene matches: 16.

The rearrangement links TRBV6-5 to TRBJ1-2, with D tentatively TRBD1 (6 bases). The germline V gene encodes CDR1 MNHEY and CDR2 SVGAGI. Trimming shortened V by 2 bases and J by 4 bases, and 11 bases separated the two germline ends. The CDR3 spans 14 residues. The CDR3 coding sequence is TGTGCCAGCAGTTACCAAACGACAGGCTATGGCTACACCTTC. It yields the protein CASSYQTTGYGYTF.

This chain uses TRBV28 with TRBJ1-1; 12 bases map to TRBD1. CDR1 MDHEN and CDR2 SYDVKM come from the germline V gene. The CDR3 sequence is 16 residues long. Trimming cost V 7 bases and J 5 bases; bases outside gene matches: 11. The CDR3 region has the DNA TGTGCCAGCAATAGGCCCTGGGGACAGGGGGCGACTGAAGCTTTCTTT. Its protein is CASNRPWGQGATEAFF.

V and J are TRBV5-6 and TRBJ1-4; 8 positions agree with TRBD1. CDR1 is SGHDT and CDR2 is YYEEEE in the germline V gene. V lost 4 bases to trimming and J lost 3 bases; unmatched junction nucleotides: 5. The CDR3 consists of 15 residues. The CDR3 spells CASSPTGGANEKLFF. The CDR3 DNA follows: TGTGCCAGCAGCCCAACAGGGGGGGCTAATGAAAAACTGTTTTTT.

The rearrangement joins TRBV28 to TRBJ1-5; no clear D gene. Trimming shortened V by 4 bases and J by 4 bases, and 20 bases separated the two germline ends. CDR1 and CDR2 (germline): MDHEN, SYDVKM. This CDR3 contains 17 residues. The CDR3 loop is CASSYQPGHKGNQPQHF. The CDR3 DNA sequence: TGTGCCAGCAGTTATCAGCCGGGCCATAAGGGAAATCAGCCCCAGCATTTT.

This clone was seen just once. An end of the junction does not agree with germline; a read error may underlie this. The chain links TRBV6-6 to TRBJ1-2, with D maybe TRBD1 (5 bases). Germline CDR1 is MNHNY and CDR2 is SVGAGI (reference sequence). CDR3 length equals 15 residues. For the CDR3, the DNA is TGTGCCAGCAGTTACCCTGGGGCAGGGCTTGATGGCCACACCTTC. It encodes CASSYPGAGLDGHTF.

The rearrangement uses TRBV18 and TRBJ1-4; maybe TRBD1 (6 bases). Trimming cost V 1 base and J 0 bases, with 6 bases left between them. The CDR3 covers 15 residues. Germline V gives CDR1 KGHSH, CDR2 LQKENI. In DNA, the CDR3 is TGTGCCAGCTCACCACAGGGGGCAACTAATGAAAAACTGTTTTTT. This gives the protein CASSPQGATNEKLFF.

This rearrangement joins TRBV9 to TRBJ2-5, with TRBD2 as a possible D gene (6 bases). This CDR3 has 13 residues. The germline gives CDR1 SGDLS, CDR2 YYNGEE. V was pared by 0 bases and J by 5 bases, with 8 bases between. This CDR3 is CASSVGAGETQYF. As DNA, the CDR3 is TGTGCCAGCAGCGTAGGCGCGGGGGAGACCCAGTACTTC.

This chain links TRBV19 with TRBJ2-1; D unclear. The CDR3 sequence is 14 residues long. Per germline, CDR1 LNHDA and CDR2 SQIVND (reference sequence). The V gene lost 6 bases and the J gene lost 2 bases, with 11 bases spanning the gap. This CDR3 reads CASSLPGTYNEQFF. In DNA form, the CDR3 reads TGTGCCAGTAGCCTACCCGGTACCTACAATGAGCAGTTCTTC.

V usage is TRBV7-2 and J usage is TRBJ2-7, with 10 bases fitting TRBD2. This CDR3 spans 14 amino acids. Trimming cost V 4 bases and J 2 bases; bases outside gene matches: 2. Germline lookup yields CDR1 SGHTA and CDR2 FQGNSA. The CDR3 here is CASSYSGGTYEQYF. CDR3 nucleotides: TGTGCCAGCAGCTATAGCGGGGGGACCTACGAGCAGTACTTC.

The chain combines TRBV5-1 with TRBJ2-1; TRBD2 matches 11 bases. The CDR3 runs to 16 residues. Germline V gene sequence: CDR1 SGHRS, CDR2 YFSETQ. Trimming cost V 2 bases and J 5 bases; bases outside gene matches: 6. The CDR3 DNA reads TGCGCCAGCAGCTTACGGACTAGCGGGTTAGACAATGAGCAGTTCTTC. It specifies CASSLRTSGLDNEQFF. Full variable domain (missing parts from reference TRBV5-1 and TRBJ2-1): KAGVTQTPRYLIKTRGQQVTLSCSPISGHRSVSWYQQTPGQGLQFLFEYFSETQRNKGNFPGRFSGRQFSNSRSEMNVSTLELGDSALYLCASSLRTSGLDNEQFFGPGTRLTVL.

This clone showed up just once. The chain has TRBV28 and TRBJ2-1, with TRBD2 as a possible D gene (6 bases). The CDR3 has 13 residues. V was clipped by 3 bases and J by 9 bases, with 12 bases between them. Germline-derived CDR1 and CDR2 are MDHEN and SYDVKM. CDR3 residues: CASSFGGMGEQFF. DNA of the CDR3: TGTGCCAGCAGTTTTGGAGGGATGGGTGAGCAGTTCTTC.

The chain uses TRBV6-5 and TRBJ1-2; 8 bases line up with TRBD1. This CDR3 is 16 amino acids long. The trim removed 4 bases at V and 1 base at J, leaving 8 bases unmatched. Germline assignment: CDR1 MNHEY and CDR2 SVGAGI. The CDR3 nucleotides are TGTGCCAGCAGTTTCTACAGGGGGACAGATAACTATGGCTACACCTTC. Translating it yields CASSFYRGTDNYGYTF.

The rearrangement joins TRBV6-5 to TRBJ1-2; D remains unclear. Between the trimmed V and J ends, which lost 2 bases and 5 bases, there was a span of 9 bases. Germline CDR1 reads MNHEY; CDR2 reads SVGAGI. The CDR3 covers 13 residues. The CDR3 sequence is CASSYNGNYGYTF. As DNA, the CDR3 is TGTGCCAGCAGTTACAATGGGAATTATGGCTACACCTTC.

This clone was seen a handful of times. The V gene is TRBV27, the J gene TRBJ1-6; D is unclear. The CDR3 contains 14 residues. V lost 10 bases and J lost 6, with 16 bases in between. CDR1 is MNHEY, CDR2 SMNVEV, per germline (reference sequence). CDR3 bases: TGTGCCACCTCGGACGTGGGCTCTAATTCACCCCTCCACTTT. As protein: CATSDVGSNSPLHF.

The table lists this clone with a count of one. This rearrangement joins TRBV5-6 to TRBJ2-1; maybe TRBD2 (7 bases). The CDR3 spans 16 residues. CDR1 is SGHDT, CDR2 YYEEEE, per germline. Trimming removed 6 bases at V and 6 bases at J, with 22 bases between. CDR3 DNA sequence: TGTGCCAGCACCTATTTTGCGGGGGCTACTACCAATGAGCAGTTCTTC. Amino acids: CASTYFAGATTNEQFF.

The chain is built from TRBV19 and TRBJ2-5; perhaps D is TRBD1 or TRBD2 (5 bases each). The germline gives CDR1 LNHDA, CDR2 SQIVND (reference sequence). The CDR3 runs to 15 residues. The ends were cut back, 7 bases at V and 5 bases at J, with 20 bases in the middle. For the CDR3, the DNA is TGTGCCAGTACTCTGGGACGCTCCGCGGTGGAGACCCAGTACTTC. Translated: CASTLGRSAVETQYF. Full variable domain (missing parts from reference TRBV19 and TRBJ2-5): DGGITQSPKYLFRKEGQNVTLSCEQNLNHDAMYWYRQDPGQGLRLIYYSQIVNDFQKGDIAEGYSVSREKKESFPLTVTSAQKNPTAFYLCASTLGRSAVETQYFGPGTRLLVL.

The rearrangement uses TRBV5-4 and TRBJ1-2; D unclear. Trimming pared 4 bases from V and 1 base from J, leaving 14 bases between. Germline values: CDR1 SGHNT, CDR2 YYREEE (reference sequence). The CDR3 contains 15 residues. The CDR3 DNA sequence: TGTGCCAGCAGCCAAGAAGGGCAGAGTAACTATGGCTACACCTTC. This encodes CASSQEGQSNYGYTF.

The chain has TRBV15 and TRBJ1-1; D not certain. The germline V and J ends were trimmed by 6 bases and 1 base, with 6 bases remaining between them. Germline CDR1 is LNHNV and CDR2 is YYDKDF (reference sequence). The CDR3 has 12 residues. This CDR3 reads CATREGNTEAFF. The CDR3, as DNA: TGTGCCACCAGAGAGGGGAACACTGAAGCTTTCTTT.

This chain joins TRBV27 and TRBJ2-7; D might be TRBD2 (6 bases). The CDR3 length is 14 residues. CDR1 is MNHEY, CDR2 SMNVEV, per germline (reference sequence). V was cut by 4 bases and J by 6 bases, with 16 bases left in between. Here the CDR3 DNA reads TGTGCCAGCAGTTCCATGTCCGGGAGAGTCGAGCAGTACTTC. Residues: CASSSMSGRVEQYF.

The chain is built from TRBV6-6 and TRBJ1-5, with D unclear. The CDR3 spans 16 residues. CDR1 is MNHNY and CDR2 is SVGAGI in the germline V gene (reference sequence). Trimming removed 1 base at V and 0 bases at J, with 10 bases between. This chain's CDR3 is CASSYLDSYSNQPQHF. The CDR3 coding sequence is TGTGCCAGCAGTTACTTAGACTCTTATAGCAATCAGCCCCAGCATTTT.

The rearrangement joins TRBV28 to TRBJ2-7; D tentatively reads TRBD1 or TRBD2 (5 bases each). The ends were cut back, 4 bases at V and 0 bases at J, with 13 bases in the middle. The CDR3 length is 15 residues. The germline V gene encodes CDR1 MDHEN and CDR2 SYDVKM. Here the CDR3 reads CASSWDPARSYEQYF. The CDR3 bases are TGTGCCAGCAGTTGGGACCCAGCGCGCTCCTACGAGCAGTACTTC.

With regard to this clone: The junction and the germline gene differ at one end; a read error may be behind it. This chain connects TRBV5-4 to TRBJ2-5, with TRBD2 matching over 7 bases. The CDR3 covers 15 residues. Germline V gene sequence: CDR1 SGHNT, CDR2 YYREEE (reference sequence). The CDR3 region is CASSQVTSATETQYF. CDR3 sequence (DNA): TGCGCCAGCAGCCAAGTCACTAGCGCCACGGAGACCCAGTACTTC. The full variable domain, in which reference TRBV5-4 and TRBJ2-5 provide the parts outside the CDR3, is ETGVTQSPTHLIKTRGQQVTLRCSSQSGHNTVSWYQQALGQGPQFIFQYYREEENGRGNFPPRFSGLQFPNYSSELNVNALELDDSALYLCASSQVTSATETQYFGPGTRLLVL.